Below, one T cell receptor (beta chain) is given with its context. The entry originates in a study of control samples from healthy donors and cancer patients. V was cut by 2 bases and J by 0 bases, with 7 bases left in between. Germline assignment: CDR1 MNHEY and CDR2 SVGAGI. There are 14 residues in the CDR3. The repertoire was sequenced with immunoSEQ multiplex PCR; TCRdb's copy has only in-frame clones and lacks some. The sample has tens of thousands of clones, approximately 90% seen once. The J gene is TRBJ1-1, the V gene TRBV6-5, with D possibly being TRBD1 (5 bases). Sequenced input: PBMCs. The receptor's source is a middle-aged woman with head and neck cancer. CDR3 sequence: CASSYRGVNTEAFF. CDR3 coding DNA: TGTGCCAGCAGTTACAGGGGTGTGAACACTGAAGCTTTCTTT.